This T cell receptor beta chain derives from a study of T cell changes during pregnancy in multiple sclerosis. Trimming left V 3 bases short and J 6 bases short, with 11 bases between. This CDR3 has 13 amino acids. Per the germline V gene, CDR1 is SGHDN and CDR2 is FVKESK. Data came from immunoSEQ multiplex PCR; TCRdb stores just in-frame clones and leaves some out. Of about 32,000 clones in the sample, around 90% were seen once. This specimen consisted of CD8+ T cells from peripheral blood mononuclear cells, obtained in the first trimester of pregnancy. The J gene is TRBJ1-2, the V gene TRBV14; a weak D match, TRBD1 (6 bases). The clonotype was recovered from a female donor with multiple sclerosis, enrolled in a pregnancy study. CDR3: CASSHAGVHGYTF. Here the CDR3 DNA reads TGTGCCAGCAGCCATGCAGGGGTCCATGGCTACACCTTC. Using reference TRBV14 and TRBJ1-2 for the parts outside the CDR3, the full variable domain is EAGVTQFPSHSVIEKGQTVTLRCDPISGHDNLYWYRRVMGKEIKFLLHFVKESKQDESGMPNNRFLAERTGGTYSTLKVQPAELEDSGVYFCASSHAGVHGYTFGSGTRLTVV.